The 21 T cell receptor beta chains given below trace back to one sample, sequenced in a study of beta chain features in type 1 diabetes. These receptors are not linked to any known antigen. Sequenced material consisted of expressed TCRB transcripts (all of the isolated RNA was reverse transcribed). Sequenced by immunoSEQ multiplex PCR; TCRdb stores in-frame clones only, minus some. The table shows 600,000 or so clones, with roughly 12% occurring only once. Study outcomes and limitations: All four CD4+ subsets from Type 1 diabetes patients carried moderately but significantly shorter TCRB CDR3s.

Input material: naive CD4+ T cells from blood. The origin of the receptors is a man aged 30-40 years with type 1 diabetes.

This clone was observed a few times. The chain recombines TRBV28 with TRBJ2-1; D is unclear. Germline values: CDR1 MDHEN, CDR2 SYDVKM. The CDR3 consists of 13 residues. V lost 8 bases, J lost 6 bases, and 14 bases lay in between. The CDR3 protein is CASSDRVGNEQFF. Written as DNA, the CDR3 is TGTGCCAGCTCTGATAGGGTAGGCAATGAGCAGTTCTTC.

There are a few counts of this clone. The rearrangement uses TRBV19 and TRBJ1-6; D is perhaps TRBD1 (6 bases). This CDR3 has 18 amino acids. Per germline, CDR1 LNHDA and CDR2 SQIVND (reference sequence). Trimming took off 10 bases at V and 0 bases at J, with 22 bases between the two ends. CDR3 DNA: TGTGCCACTGCTGCCTCAGGACAGCGCAGCTCCTATAATTCACCCCTCCACTTT. Translating gives CATAASGQRSSYNSPLHF.

This clone was found a few times. V usage is TRBV12-5 and J usage is TRBJ1-1; 9 bases match TRBD1. Germline CDR1 LGHNT, CDR2 FRNRAP. This CDR3 has 14 amino acids. The V and J ends lost 6 bases and 10 bases, in that order; junction bases with no gene match: 12. This CDR3 reads CASGRLQGALGAFF. The CDR3 bases are TGTGCTAGTGGCCGATTACAGGGGGCCCTCGGAGCTTTCTTT.

In its sample, this clone was seen a few times. The chain has TRBV18 and TRBJ1-1; TRBD1 matches at 9 bases. Looked up from germline, CDR1 is KGHSH and CDR2 is LQKENI. The CDR3 runs to 15 residues. V shed 5 bases and J 4 bases; nucleotides not matched to a gene: 8. DNA of the CDR3: TGTGCCAGCTCATTCGGACAGGGGAGGGTCACTGAAGCTTTCTTT. Translated, it gives CASSFGQGRVTEAFF.

The chain recombines TRBV4-2 with TRBJ2-5; no clear D. V lost 1 base, J lost 0 bases, and 6 bases lay in between. Germline values: CDR1 LGHNA, CDR2 YNFKEQ. The length of the CDR3 is 14 residues. The CDR3 DNA follows: TGTGCCAGCAGCCAAGTGACCGACCAAGAGACCCAGTACTTC. Translating gives CASSQVTDQETQYF.

This clone was counted a few times. The chain carries TRBV29-1 and TRBJ1-2; D is perhaps TRBD1 (6 bases). The V end was cut by 2 bases, the J end by 7 bases, with 14 bases between. CDR1 is SQVTM, CDR2 ANQGSEA, per germline. The CDR3 is 13 amino acids. Here the CDR3 DNA reads TGCAGCGTTGAACTGAGGCGAGGGGGTGGCTACACCTTC. Its translation is CSVELRRGGGYTF.

The chain carries TRBV29-1 and TRBJ2-3, with D unclear. V was cut by 6 bases and J by 0 bases, with 10 bases left in between. Germline lookup yields CDR1 SQVTM and CDR2 ANQGSEA. This CDR3 spans 13 amino acids. CDR3 loop: CSVASSSTDTQYF. DNA of the CDR3: TGCAGCGTCGCCTCCTCAAGCACAGATACGCAGTATTTT.

The CDR3 reads CASSQTGLTEAFF. The CDR3, as DNA: TGTGCCAGCAGCCAGACAGGGCTCACTGAAGCTTTCTTT. The chain combines TRBV7-9 with TRBJ1-1, with 7 bases aligning to TRBD1. The CDR3 spans 13 residues. Per the germline V gene, CDR1 is SEHNR and CDR2 is FQNEAQ (reference sequence). The trim removed 5 bases at V and 4 bases at J, leaving 4 bases unmatched. Looking up the rest from reference TRBV7-9 and TRBJ1-1 gives the full variable domain: DTGVSQNPRHKITKRGQNVTFRCDPISEHNRLYWYRQTLGQGPEFLTYFQNEAQLEKSRLLSDRFSAERPKGSFSTLEIQRTEQGDSAMYLCASSQTGLTEAFFGQGTRLTVV.

This clone was seen a handful of times. The chain couples TRBV2 to TRBJ2-7; D gene uncertain. The V gene lost 3 bases and the J gene lost 6 bases, with 9 bases spanning the gap. The length of the CDR3 is 12 residues. Germline assignment: CDR1 SNHLY and CDR2 FYNNEI. The CDR3 DNA reads as TGTGCCAGCAGTGATCCCGCGACCGAGCAGTACTTC. It translates to CASSDPATEQYF. Looking up the rest from reference TRBV2 and TRBJ2-7 gives the full variable domain: EPEVTQTPSHQVTQMGQEVILRCVPISNHLYFYWYRQILGQKVEFLVSFYNNEISEKSEIFDDQFSVERPDGSNFTLKIRSTKLEDSAMYFCASSDPATEQYFGPGTRLTVT.

A few counts support this clone. The junction departs from germline at one end; a sequencing error may be responsible. The genes are TRBV7-2 and TRBJ1-6, with D unclear. CDR1 and CDR2 from the germline V gene are SGHTA and FQGNSA. The CDR3 is 12 amino acids. The CDR3 region is CASNLNNSPLHF. The CDR3 DNA follows: TGTGCCAGCAACTTAAATAATTCACCCCTCCACTTT.

This clone has just a few counts. V and J are TRBV10-3 and TRBJ2-7; D is unresolved. Germline CDR1 and CDR2: ENHRY and SYGVKD. Trimming removed 4 bases at V and 4 bases at J, with 5 bases between. The CDR3 sequence is 11 residues long. CDR3 sequence reads: CAISAEYEQYF. CDR3 nucleotide sequence: TGTGCCATCAGTGCCGAGTACGAGCAGTACTTC.

The genes are TRBV19 and TRBJ2-5; 10 bases are a match to TRBD2. The germline V gene encodes CDR1 LNHDA and CDR2 SQIVND (reference sequence). There are 14 residues in the CDR3. J was trimmed by 5 bases and V by 5 bases; bases with no gene match: 5. CDR3 in amino acids: CASSSSGGRETQYF. The DNA of the CDR3 is TGTGCCAGTAGTTCTAGCGGGGGAAGGGAGACCCAGTACTTC.

This clone was found a few times. This sequence joins TRBV9 and TRBJ2-7; D gene unclear. This CDR3 has 15 residues. From germline, CDR1 is SGDLS and CDR2 YYNGEE. V lost 0 bases and J lost 7, with 17 bases in between. In DNA form, the CDR3 reads TGTGCCAGCAGCGTAGGAACCCCCACTCTGGGGGAGCAGTACTTC. Its protein is CASSVGTPTLGEQYF.

This chain joins TRBV28 and TRBJ2-7; the D is unclear. Between the trimmed V and J ends, which lost 8 bases and 4 bases, there was a span of 18 bases. Germline V gene lookup returns CDR1 MDHEN and CDR2 SYDVKM. The CDR3 is 14 amino acids. This CDR3 reads CASSRTWSRYEQYF. The CDR3 DNA is TGTGCCAGCTCCCGCACGTGGAGTCGATACGAGCAGTACTTC.

The sample holds a few counts of this clone. V usage is TRBV28 and J usage is TRBJ1-2, with D unclear. Looked up from germline, CDR1 is MDHEN and CDR2 is SYDVKM. V lost 4 bases and J lost 3, with 12 bases in between. The length of the CDR3 is 14 residues. The CDR3 sequence: CASSSVESDYGYTF. The CDR3, as DNA: TGTGCCAGCAGTTCAGTGGAGTCGGACTATGGCTACACCTTC.

This clone was detected only a few times. This chain joins TRBV29-1 and TRBJ1-4, with no clear D. Germline V gene sequence: CDR1 SQVTM, CDR2 ANQGSEA. Trimming stripped 4 bases from V and 4 bases from J, with 10 bases between. The CDR3 is made up of 13 amino acids. The CDR3 nucleotides are TGCAGCGTTGTAGGGCAGAATAATGAAAAACTGTTTTTT. This translates into CSVVGQNNEKLFF.

This clone was detected only a few times. J is TRBJ2-3 and V is TRBV2; 10 bases map to TRBD2. J lost 0 bases, V lost 9 bases, and 9 bases had no gene match. The CDR3 consists of 16 residues. The V gene's germline CDR1 is SNHLY and CDR2 FYNNEI. This CDR3 reads CARRRTSGTSTDTQYF. For the CDR3, the DNA is TGTGCCAGAAGAAGGACTAGCGGAACTAGCACAGATACGCAGTATTTT. Looking up the rest from reference TRBV2 and TRBJ2-3 gives the full variable domain: EPEVTQTPSHQVTQMGQEVILRCVPISNHLYFYWYRQILGQKVEFLVSFYNNEISEKSEIFDDQFSVERPDGSNFTLKIRSTKLEDSAMYFCARRRTSGTSTDTQYFGPGTRLTVL.

This clone was counted between two and nine times. This rearrangement joins TRBV29-1 to TRBJ2-5; the match to TRBD1 covers 9 bases. The closer fit of TRBJ2-7 to the DNA end suggests the J call may be wrong. The CDR3 has 13 amino acids. Germline V lookup: CDR1 SQVTM, CDR2 ANQGSEA. Here the CDR3 reads CSAKTGGVYEQYF. The CDR3 DNA reads TGCAGCGCAAAGACAGGGGGAGTTTACGAGCAGTACTTC.

This clone showed up just a few times. The V call is TRBV19, the J call TRBJ2-3; 10 bases match TRBD1. The V gene end was trimmed by 5 bases and the J gene end by 0 bases; junction bases not matched to a gene: 8. Germline V gene lookup returns CDR1 LNHDA and CDR2 SQIVND (reference sequence). The CDR3 is made up of 17 amino acids. The CDR3 DNA sequence: TGTGCCAGTAGTGCCGCGGGGACAGGGGATAGCACAGATACGCAGTATTTT. The encoded protein is CASSAAGTGDSTDTQYF.

V usage is TRBV29-1 and J usage is TRBJ1-1; no definite D call. The CDR3 has 13 amino acids. Trimming shortened V by 7 bases and J by 0 bases, and 12 bases separated the two germline ends. Germline CDR1 SQVTM, CDR2 ANQGSEA. The CDR3 DNA reads as TGCAGCGGCCAGACACTCGTGAACACTGAAGCTTTCTTT. Protein sequence: CSGQTLVNTEAFF.

This clone has a handful of counts. The chain links TRBV29-1 to TRBJ1-2, with D perhaps matching TRBD1 (5 bases). Germline V CDR1 and CDR2: SQVTM, ANQGSEA. The CDR3 runs to 14 residues. V was shortened by 2 bases and J by 2 bases, with 12 bases between the two germline ends. The CDR3 DNA sequence: TGCAGCGTTGAATTTGGGACGGAGAACTATGGCTACACCTTC. Translating it yields CSVEFGTENYGYTF.